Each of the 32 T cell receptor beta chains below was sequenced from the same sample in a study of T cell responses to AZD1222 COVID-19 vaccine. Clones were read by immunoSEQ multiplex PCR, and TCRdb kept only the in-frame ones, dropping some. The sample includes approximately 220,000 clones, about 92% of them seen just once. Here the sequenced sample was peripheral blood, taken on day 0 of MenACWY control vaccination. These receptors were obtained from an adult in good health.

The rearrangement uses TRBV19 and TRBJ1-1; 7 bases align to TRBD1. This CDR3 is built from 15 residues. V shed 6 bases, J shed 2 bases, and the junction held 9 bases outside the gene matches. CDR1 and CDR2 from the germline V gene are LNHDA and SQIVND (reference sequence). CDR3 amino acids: CASRMAGTVNTEAFF. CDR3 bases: TGTGCCAGTAGAATGGCGGGGACAGTTAACACTGAAGCTTTCTTT.

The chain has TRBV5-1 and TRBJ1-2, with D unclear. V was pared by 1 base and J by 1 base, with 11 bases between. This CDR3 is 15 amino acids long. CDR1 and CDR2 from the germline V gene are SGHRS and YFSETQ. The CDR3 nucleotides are TGCGCCAGCAGCTTGTCCGTGGCGGGTAACTATGGCTACACCTTC. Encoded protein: CASSLSVAGNYGYTF. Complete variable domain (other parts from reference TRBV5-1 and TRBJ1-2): KAGVTQTPRYLIKTRGQQVTLSCSPISGHRSVSWYQQTPGQGLQFLFEYFSETQRNKGNFPGRFSGRQFSNSRSEMNVSTLELGDSALYLCASSLSVAGNYGYTFGSGTRLTVV.

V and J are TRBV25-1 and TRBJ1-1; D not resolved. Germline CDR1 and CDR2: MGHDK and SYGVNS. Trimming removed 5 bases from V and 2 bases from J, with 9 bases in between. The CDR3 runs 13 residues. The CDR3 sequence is CASSFDGNTEAFF. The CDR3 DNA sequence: TGTGCCAGCAGTTTCGATGGCAACACTGAAGCTTTCTTT.

CDR3 DNA: TGTGCCAGCAGTTTAGGTCAGGGGGCATATGGCTACACCTTC. Protein sequence: CASSLGQGAYGYTF. V is TRBV28 and J is TRBJ1-2; 8 positions match TRBD1. The CDR3 consists of 14 residues. From germline, CDR1 is MDHEN and CDR2 SYDVKM. V was pared by 2 bases and J by 5 bases, with 4 bases of the junction left unmatched.

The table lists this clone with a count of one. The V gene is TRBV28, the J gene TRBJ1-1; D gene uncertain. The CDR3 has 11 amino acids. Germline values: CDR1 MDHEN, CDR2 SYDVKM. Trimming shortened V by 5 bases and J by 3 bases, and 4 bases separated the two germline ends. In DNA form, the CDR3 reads TGTGCCAGCAGTCGGGACACTGAAGCTTTCTTT. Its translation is CASSRDTEAFF.

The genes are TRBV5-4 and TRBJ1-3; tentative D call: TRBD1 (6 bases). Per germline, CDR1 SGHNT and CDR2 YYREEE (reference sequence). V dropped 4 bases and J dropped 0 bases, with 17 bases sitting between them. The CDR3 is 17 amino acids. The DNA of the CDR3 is TGTGCCAGCAGCCCGGAAGTAAAGGACAGCTCTGGAAACACCATATATTTT. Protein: CASSPEVKDSSGNTIYF. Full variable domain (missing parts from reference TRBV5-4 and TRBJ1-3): ETGVTQSPTHLIKTRGQQVTLRCSSQSGHNTVSWYQQALGQGPQFIFQYYREEENGRGNFPPRFSGLQFPNYSSELNVNALELDDSALYLCASSPEVKDSSGNTIYFGEGSWLTVV.

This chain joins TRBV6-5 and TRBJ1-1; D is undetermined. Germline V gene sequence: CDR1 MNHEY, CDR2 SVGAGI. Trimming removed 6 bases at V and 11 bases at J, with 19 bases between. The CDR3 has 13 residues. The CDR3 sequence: CASSSPGAPRAFF. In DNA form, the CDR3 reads TGTGCCAGCAGCTCCCCGGGCGCCCCGAGGGCTTTCTTT.

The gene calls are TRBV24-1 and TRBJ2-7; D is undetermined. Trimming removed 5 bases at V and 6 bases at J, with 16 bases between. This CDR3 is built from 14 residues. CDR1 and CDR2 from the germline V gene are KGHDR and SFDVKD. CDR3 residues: CATSGGPGRVEQYF. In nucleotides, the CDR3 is TGTGCCACCAGTGGAGGCCCCGGTCGGGTCGAGCAGTACTTC.

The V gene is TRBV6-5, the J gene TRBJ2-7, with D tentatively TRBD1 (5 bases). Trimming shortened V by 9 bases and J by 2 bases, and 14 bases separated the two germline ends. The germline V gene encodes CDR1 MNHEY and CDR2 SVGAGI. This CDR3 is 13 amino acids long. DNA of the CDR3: TGTGCCAGTGGCCCGTCAGGGCCCTACGAGCAGTACTTC. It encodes CASGPSGPYEQYF.

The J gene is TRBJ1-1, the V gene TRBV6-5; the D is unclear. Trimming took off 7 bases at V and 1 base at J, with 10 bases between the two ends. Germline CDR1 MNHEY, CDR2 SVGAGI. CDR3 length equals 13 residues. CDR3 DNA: TGTGCCAGCATGGTTTCAGCGAACACTGAAGCTTTCTTT. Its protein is CASMVSANTEAFF.

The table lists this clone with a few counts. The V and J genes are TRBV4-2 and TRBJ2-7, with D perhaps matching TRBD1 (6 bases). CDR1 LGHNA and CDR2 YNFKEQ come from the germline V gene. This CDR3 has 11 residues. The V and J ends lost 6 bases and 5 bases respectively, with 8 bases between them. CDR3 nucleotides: TGTGCCAGCAGACGACAGGACGAGCAGTACTTC. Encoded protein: CASRRQDEQYF.

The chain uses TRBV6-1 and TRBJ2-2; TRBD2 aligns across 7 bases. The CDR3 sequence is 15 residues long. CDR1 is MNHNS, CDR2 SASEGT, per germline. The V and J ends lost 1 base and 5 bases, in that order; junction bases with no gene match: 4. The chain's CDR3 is CASSEGWGGTGELFF. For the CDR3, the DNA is TGTGCCAGCAGTGAAGGCTGGGGGGGTACCGGGGAGCTGTTTTTT.

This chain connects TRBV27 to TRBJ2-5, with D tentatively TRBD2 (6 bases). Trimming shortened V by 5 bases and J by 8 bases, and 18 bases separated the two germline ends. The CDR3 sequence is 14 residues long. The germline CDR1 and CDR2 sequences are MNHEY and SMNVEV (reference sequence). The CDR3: CASSLQTSGDTQYF. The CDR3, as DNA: TGTGCCAGCAGTCTGCAGACTAGTGGTGATACCCAGTACTTC.

CDR3 amino acids: CASSLGRGGSSYEQYF. The CDR3 DNA sequence: TGTGCCAGCAGTTTGGGCAGGGGAGGAAGCTCCTACGAGCAGTACTTC. The chain carries TRBV27 and TRBJ2-7; tentatively, D is TRBD1 or TRBD2 (6 bases each). The CDR3 loop spans 16 amino acids. V shed 3 bases and J shed 0 bases, with 15 bases lying between them. Germline V gene data show CDR1 as MNHEY and CDR2 as SMNVEV (reference sequence).

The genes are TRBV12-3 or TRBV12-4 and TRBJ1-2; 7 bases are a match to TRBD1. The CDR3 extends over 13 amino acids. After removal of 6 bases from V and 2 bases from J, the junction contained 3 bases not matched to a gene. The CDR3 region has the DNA TGTGCCAGCAGGAGAGGGGGCAACTATGGCTACACCTTC. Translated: CASRRGGNYGYTF.

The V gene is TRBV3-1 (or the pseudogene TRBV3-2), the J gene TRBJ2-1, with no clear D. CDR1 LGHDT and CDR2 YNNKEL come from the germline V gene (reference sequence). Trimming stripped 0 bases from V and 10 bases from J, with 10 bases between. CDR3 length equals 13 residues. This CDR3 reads CASSQDVRLEQFF. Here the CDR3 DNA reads TGTGCCAGCAGCCAAGATGTTCGCCTAGAGCAGTTCTTC.

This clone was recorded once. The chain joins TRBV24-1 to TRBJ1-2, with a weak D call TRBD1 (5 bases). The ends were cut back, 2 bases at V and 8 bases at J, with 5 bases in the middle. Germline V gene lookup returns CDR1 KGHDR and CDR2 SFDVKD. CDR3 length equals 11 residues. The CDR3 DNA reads TGTGCCACCAGTGATTGGACAGGCTACACCTTC. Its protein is CATSDWTGYTF.

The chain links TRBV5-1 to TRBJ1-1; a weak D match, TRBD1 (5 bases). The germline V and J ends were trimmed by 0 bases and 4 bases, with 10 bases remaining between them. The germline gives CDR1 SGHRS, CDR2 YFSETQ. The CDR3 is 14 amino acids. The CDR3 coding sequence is TGCGCCAGCAGCTTGGCAGTGGGGCCCACTGAAGCTTTCTTT. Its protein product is CASSLAVGPTEAFF.

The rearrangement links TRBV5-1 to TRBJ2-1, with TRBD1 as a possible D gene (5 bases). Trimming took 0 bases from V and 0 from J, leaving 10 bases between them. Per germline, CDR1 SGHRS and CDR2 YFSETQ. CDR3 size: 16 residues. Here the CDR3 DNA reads TGCGCCAGCAGCTTGGGGTCCGACAGCTCCTACAATGAGCAGTTCTTC. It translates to CASSLGSDSSYNEQFF.

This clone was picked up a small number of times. The CDR3 loop reads CASSNGFYQQYF. CDR3 in DNA: TGTGCCAGCAGTAATGGCTTTTATCAGCAGTACTTC. The chain recombines TRBV28 with TRBJ2-7; no reliable D call. Germline lookup yields CDR1 MDHEN and CDR2 SYDVKM. Trimming cost V 5 bases and J 8 bases, with 13 bases left between them. The CDR3 has 12 amino acids.

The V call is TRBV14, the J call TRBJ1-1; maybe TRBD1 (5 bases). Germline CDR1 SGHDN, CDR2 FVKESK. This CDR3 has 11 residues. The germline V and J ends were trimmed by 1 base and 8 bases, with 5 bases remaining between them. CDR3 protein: CASSQAGEAFF. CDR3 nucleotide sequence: TGTGCCAGCAGCCAAGCAGGGGAAGCTTTCTTT.

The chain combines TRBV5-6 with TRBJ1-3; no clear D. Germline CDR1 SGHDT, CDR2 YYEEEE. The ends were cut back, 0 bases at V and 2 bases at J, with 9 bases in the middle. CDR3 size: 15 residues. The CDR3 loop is CASSLGGFTGNTIYF. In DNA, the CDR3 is TGTGCCAGCAGCTTGGGAGGTTTTACTGGAAACACCATATATTTT.

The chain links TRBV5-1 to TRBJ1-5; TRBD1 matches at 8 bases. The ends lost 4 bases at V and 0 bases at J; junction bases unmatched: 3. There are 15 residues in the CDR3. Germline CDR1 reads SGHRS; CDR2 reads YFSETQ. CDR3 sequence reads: CASSVGQGSNQPQHF. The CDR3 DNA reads TGCGCCAGCAGCGTTGGACAGGGTAGCAATCAGCCCCAGCATTTT.

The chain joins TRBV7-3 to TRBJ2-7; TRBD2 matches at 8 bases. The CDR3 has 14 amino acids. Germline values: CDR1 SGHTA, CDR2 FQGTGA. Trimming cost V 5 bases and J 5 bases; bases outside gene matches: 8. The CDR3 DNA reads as TGTGCCAGCAGCCCCACCGGGACTAGAAACGAGCAGTACTTC. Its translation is CASSPTGTRNEQYF. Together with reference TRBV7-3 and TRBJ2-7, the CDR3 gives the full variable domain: GAGVSQTPSNKVTEKGKYVELRCDPISGHTALYWYRQSLGQGPEFLIYFQGTGAADDSGLPNDRFFAVRPEGSVSTLKIQRTERGDSAVYLCASSPTGTRNEQYFGPGTRLTVT.

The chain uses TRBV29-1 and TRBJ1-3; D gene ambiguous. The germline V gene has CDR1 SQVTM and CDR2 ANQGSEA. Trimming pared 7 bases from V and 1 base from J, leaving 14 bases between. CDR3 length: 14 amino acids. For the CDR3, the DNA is TGCAGCGGATCCGGGTCCCAATCTGGAAACACCATATATTTT. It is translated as CSGSGSQSGNTIYF. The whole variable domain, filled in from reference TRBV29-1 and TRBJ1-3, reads SAVISQKPSRDICQRGTSLTIQCQVDSQVTMMFWYRQQPGQSLTLIATANQGSEATYESGFVIDKFPISRPNLTFSTLTVSNMSPEDSSIYLCSGSGSQSGNTIYFGEGSWLTVV.

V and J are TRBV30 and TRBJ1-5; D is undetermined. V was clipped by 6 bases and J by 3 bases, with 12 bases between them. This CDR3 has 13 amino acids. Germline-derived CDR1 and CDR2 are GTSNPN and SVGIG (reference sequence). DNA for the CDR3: TGTGCCTGCCGGGAGAACCTCAATCAGCCCCAGCATTTT. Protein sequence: CACRENLNQPQHF.

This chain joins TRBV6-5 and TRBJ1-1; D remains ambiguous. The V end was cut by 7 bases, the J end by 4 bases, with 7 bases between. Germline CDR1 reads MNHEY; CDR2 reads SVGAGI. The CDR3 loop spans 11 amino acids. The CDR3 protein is CASKGSTEAFF. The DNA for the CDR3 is TGTGCCAGCAAAGGGAGCACTGAAGCTTTCTTT.

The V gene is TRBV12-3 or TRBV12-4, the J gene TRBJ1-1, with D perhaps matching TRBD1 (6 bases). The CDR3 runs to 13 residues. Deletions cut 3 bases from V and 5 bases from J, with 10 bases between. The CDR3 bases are TGTGCCAGCAGTTTCACCAGGGGTACTGAAGCTTTCTTT. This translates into CASSFTRGTEAFF.

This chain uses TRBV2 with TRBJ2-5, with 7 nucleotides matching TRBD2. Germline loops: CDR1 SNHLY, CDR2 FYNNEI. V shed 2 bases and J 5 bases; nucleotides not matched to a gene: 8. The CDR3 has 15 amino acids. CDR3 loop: CASSEYGGKIETQYF. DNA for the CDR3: TGTGCCAGCAGTGAATACGGGGGGAAGATCGAGACCCAGTACTTC.

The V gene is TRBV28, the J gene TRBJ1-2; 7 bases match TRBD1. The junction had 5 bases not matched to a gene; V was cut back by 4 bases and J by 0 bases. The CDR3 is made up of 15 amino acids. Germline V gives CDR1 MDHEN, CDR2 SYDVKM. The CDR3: CASSSHRGPNYGYTF. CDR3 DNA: TGTGCCAGCAGTTCACACAGGGGACCTAACTATGGCTACACCTTC.

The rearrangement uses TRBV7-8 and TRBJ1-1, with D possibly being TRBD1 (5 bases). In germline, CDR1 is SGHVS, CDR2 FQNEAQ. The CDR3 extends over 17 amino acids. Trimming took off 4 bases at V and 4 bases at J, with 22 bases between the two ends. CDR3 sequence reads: CASSSRAYQNRGTEAFF. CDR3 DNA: TGTGCCAGCAGCTCCAGGGCCTACCAGAATCGGGGCACTGAAGCTTTCTTT. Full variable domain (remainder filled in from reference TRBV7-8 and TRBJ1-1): GAGVSQSPRYKVAKRGQDVALRCDPISGHVSLFWYQQALGQGPEFLTYFQNEAQLDKSGLPSDRFFAERPEGSVSTLKIQRTQQEDSAVYLCASSSRAYQNRGTEAFFGQGTRLTVV.

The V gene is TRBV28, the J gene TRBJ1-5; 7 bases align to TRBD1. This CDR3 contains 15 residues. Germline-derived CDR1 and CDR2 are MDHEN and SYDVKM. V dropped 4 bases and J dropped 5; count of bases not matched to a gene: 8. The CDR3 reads CASSSSGGSDQPQHF. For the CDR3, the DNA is TGTGCCAGCAGTTCCTCAGGGGGTTCGGATCAGCCCCAGCATTTT.